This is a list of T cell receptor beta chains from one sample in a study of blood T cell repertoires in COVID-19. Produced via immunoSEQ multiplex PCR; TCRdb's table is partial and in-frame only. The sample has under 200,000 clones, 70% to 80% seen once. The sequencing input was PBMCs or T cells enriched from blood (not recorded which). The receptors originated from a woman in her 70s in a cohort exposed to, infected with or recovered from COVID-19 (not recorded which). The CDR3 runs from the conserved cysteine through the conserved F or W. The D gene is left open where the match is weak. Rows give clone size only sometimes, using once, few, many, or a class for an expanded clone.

CDR3aa: CASSITPPGQGAKDEQFF
CDR3nt: TGTGCCAGTAGTATAACCCCCCCCGGACAGGGGGCAAAAGATGAGCAGTTCTTC
abundance: -
v_gene: TRBV19
d_gene: TRBD1
j_gene: TRBJ2-1

CDR3aa: CASSTRHLSSYNEQFF
CDR3nt: TGTGCCAGCAGCACTAGACACCTAAGCTCCTACAATGAGCAGTTCTTC
abundance: few
v_gene: TRBV7-3
d_gene: -
j_gene: TRBJ2-1

CDR3aa: CASSHRTGRGYTF
CDR3nt: TGTGCCAGCAGCCACCGGACAGGGCGCGGCTACACCTTC
abundance: few
v_gene: TRBV3-1/TRBV3-2
d_gene: TRBD1
j_gene: TRBJ1-2

CDR3aa: CASSVEPSDGELFF
CDR3nt: TGTGCCAGCAGCGTAGAACCCAGCGACGGGGAGCTGTTTTTT
abundance: few
v_gene: TRBV9
d_gene: -
j_gene: TRBJ2-2

CDR3aa: CAGTRGTSSYNEQFF
CDR3nt: TGTGCCGGGACTAGAGGCACTAGCTCCTACAATGAGCAGTTCTTC
abundance: -
v_gene: TRBV30
d_gene: TRBD2
j_gene: TRBJ2-1

CDR3aa: CASSTLAGRIYNEQFF
CDR3nt: TGTGCCAGCAGCACACTAGCGGGAAGAATCTACAATGAGCAGTTCTTC
abundance: -
v_gene: TRBV7-2
d_gene: TRBD2
j_gene: TRBJ2-1

CDR3aa: CASSYSRSAMIYEQYF
CDR3nt: TGTGCCAGCAGTTACTCGCGGTCCGCAATGATCTACGAGCAGTACTTC
abundance: -
v_gene: TRBV6-5
d_gene: -
j_gene: TRBJ2-7

CDR3aa: CASSRGTGTYEQYF
CDR3nt: TGCGCCAGCAGCAGGGGGACAGGCACCTACGAGCAGTACTTC
abundance: -
v_gene: TRBV5-1
d_gene: TRBD1
j_gene: TRBJ2-7

CDR3aa: CASSSATGGSTEAFF
CDR3nt: TGTGCCAGCAGTTCCGCGACAGGGGGATCCACTGAAGCTTTCTTT
abundance: many
v_gene: TRBV28
d_gene: TRBD1
j_gene: TRBJ1-1

CDR3aa: CASSLEQGAADTQYF
CDR3nt: TGCGCCAGCAGCTTGGAGCAGGGGGCCGCAGATACGCAGTATTTT
abundance: -
v_gene: TRBV5-1
d_gene: TRBD1
j_gene: TRBJ2-3

CDR3aa: CASSRENTEAFF
CDR3nt: TGTGCCAGCAGCAGGGAGAACACTGAAGCTTTCTTT
abundance: once
v_gene: TRBV12-3/TRBV12-4
d_gene: -
j_gene: TRBJ1-1

CDR3aa: CASSLPGGETQYF
CDR3nt: TGTGCCAGCAGCTTGCCCGGAGGGGAGACCCAGTACTTC
abundance: -
v_gene: TRBV5-6
d_gene: -
j_gene: TRBJ2-5

CDR3aa: CASRGQLMNTEAFF
CDR3nt: TGTGCCAGCCGGGGACAGCTGATGAACACTGAAGCTTTCTTT
abundance: -
v_gene: TRBV11-2
d_gene: TRBD1
j_gene: TRBJ1-1

CDR3aa: CASSPGTGFGNYGYTF
CDR3nt: TGTGCCAGCAGCCCCGGGACAGGGTTTGGTAACTATGGCTACACCTTC
abundance: -
v_gene: TRBV7-9
d_gene: TRBD1
j_gene: TRBJ1-2

CDR3aa: CASSPGVGTAPTKQYF
CDR3nt: TGTGCCAGCAGCCCGGGGGTGGGGACAGCCCCTACCAAGCAGTACTTC
abundance: -
v_gene: TRBV7-8
d_gene: -
j_gene: TRBJ2-7

CDR3aa: CAIKKQGQGALGYTF
CDR3nt: TGTGCCATCAAAAAACAGGGACAGGGGGCATTGGGCTACACCTTC
abundance: -
v_gene: TRBV10-3
d_gene: TRBD1
j_gene: TRBJ1-2

CDR3aa: CASSGNRDREFF
CDR3nt: TGTGCCAGCAGCGGGAACCGGGACAGGGAATTCTTC
abundance: -
v_gene: TRBV11-1
d_gene: TRBD1
j_gene: TRBJ2-1

CDR3aa: CASSQWSGRRTYNEQFF
CDR3nt: TGTGCCAGCAGCCAGTGGAGCGGGAGGAGGACCTACAATGAGCAGTTCTTC
abundance: -
v_gene: TRBV11-3
d_gene: TRBD2
j_gene: TRBJ2-1

CDR3aa: CASSSGLAGGETQYF
CDR3nt: TGCGCCAGCAGCTCGGGACTAGCGGGAGGAGAGACCCAGTACTTC
abundance: once
v_gene: TRBV5-1
d_gene: TRBD2
j_gene: TRBJ2-5

CDR3aa: CASSQQGSYEQYF
CDR3nt: TGCGCCAGCAGCCAACAGGGTTCCTACGAGCAGTACTTC
abundance: -
v_gene: TRBV4-1
d_gene: -
j_gene: TRBJ2-7

CDR3aa: CASSPRQGSDANYGYTF
CDR3nt: TGTGCCAGCAGTCCCCGACAGGGGTCGGACGCTAACTATGGCTACACCTTC
abundance: -
v_gene: TRBV6-2/TRBV6-3
d_gene: TRBD1
j_gene: TRBJ1-2

CDR3aa: CASSFLIAGAAYEQYF
CDR3nt: TGTGCCAGCAGCTTCCTAATAGCGGGAGCCGCCTACGAGCAGTACTTC
abundance: -
v_gene: TRBV11-3
d_gene: TRBD2
j_gene: TRBJ2-7

CDR3aa: CASSTTGQPNQPQHF
CDR3nt: TGTGCCAGCAGTACAACGGGACAGCCGAATCAGCCCCAGCATTTT
abundance: -
v_gene: TRBV6-5
d_gene: TRBD1
j_gene: TRBJ1-5

CDR3aa: CAWTTGFNNSPLHF
CDR3nt: TGTGCCTGGACCACGGGGTTCAATAATTCACCCCTCCACTTT
abundance: -
v_gene: TRBV30
d_gene: -
j_gene: TRBJ1-6

CDR3aa: CATSIVGSGRETQYF
CDR3nt: TGTGCCACCTCCATAGTCGGGAGTGGGAGAGAGACCCAGTACTTC
abundance: -
v_gene: TRBV24-1
d_gene: -
j_gene: TRBJ2-5

CDR3aa: CATSGGGGGSYNEQFF
CDR3nt: TGTGCCACCAGTGGGGGGGGAGGGGGCTCCTACAATGAGCAGTTCTTC
abundance: once
v_gene: TRBV24-1
d_gene: -
j_gene: TRBJ2-1

CDR3aa: CASSSAGGSFGSYEQYF
CDR3nt: TGTGCCAGCAGTTCGGCGGGAGGGTCATTCGGGTCCTACGAGCAGTACTTC
abundance: -
v_gene: TRBV7-9
d_gene: TRBD2
j_gene: TRBJ2-7

CDR3aa: CASSLSGSSYNEQFF
CDR3nt: TGCGCCAGCAGCCTTAGCGGGAGCTCCTACAATGAGCAGTTCTTC
abundance: -
v_gene: TRBV5-1
d_gene: TRBD2
j_gene: TRBJ2-1

CDR3aa: CASSLGAGSYGYTF
CDR3nt: TGTGCCAGCAGCTTAGGCGCGGGTAGCTATGGCTACACCTTC
abundance: once
v_gene: TRBV7-9
d_gene: -
j_gene: TRBJ1-2

CDR3aa: CAVVPEGNTEAFF
CDR3nt: TGTGCCGTGGTCCCCGAGGGGAACACTGAAGCTTTCTTT
abundance: -
v_gene: TRBV6-5
d_gene: -
j_gene: TRBJ1-1

CDR3aa: CASSQEDTLTEAFF
CDR3nt: TGTGCCAGCAGCCAAGAGGACACTTTAACTGAAGCTTTCTTT
abundance: -
v_gene: TRBV4-2
d_gene: -
j_gene: TRBJ1-1

CDR3aa: CASSPGQGWTGELFF
CDR3nt: TGTGCCAGCAGCCCGGGACAGGGGTGGACCGGGGAGCTGTTTTTT
abundance: few
v_gene: TRBV6-6
d_gene: TRBD1
j_gene: TRBJ2-2

CDR3aa: CASSLGGLTQETQYF
CDR3nt: TGCGCCAGCAGCTTGGGGGGGCTCACTCAAGAGACCCAGTACTTC
abundance: -
v_gene: TRBV5-1
d_gene: -
j_gene: TRBJ2-5

CDR3aa: CASILSSPGYNEQFF
CDR3nt: TGTGCCAGCATTCTGAGTAGTCCGGGTTACAATGAGCAGTTCTTC
abundance: -
v_gene: TRBV6-5
d_gene: -
j_gene: TRBJ2-1

CDR3aa: CASSWYRQFTEAFF
CDR3nt: TGTGCCAGCAGCTGGTACCGACAGTTCACTGAAGCTTTCTTT
abundance: -
v_gene: TRBV5-5
d_gene: -
j_gene: TRBJ1-1

CDR3aa: CASSLVVGAYNQPQHF
CDR3nt: TGTGCCAGCAGCTTAGTCGTTGGGGCCTACAATCAGCCCCAGCATTTT
abundance: -
v_gene: TRBV7-9
d_gene: -
j_gene: TRBJ1-5

CDR3aa: CASSMALGLSGRYNEQFF
CDR3nt: TGTGCCAGCAGCATGGCTTTGGGGCTTAGCGGGAGGTACAATGAGCAGTTCTTC
abundance: -
v_gene: TRBV7-6
d_gene: TRBD2
j_gene: TRBJ2-1

CDR3aa: CASSLAVNTEAFF
CDR3nt: TGTGCCAGCAGCTTGGCGGTGAACACTGAAGCTTTCTTT
abundance: -
v_gene: TRBV5-6
d_gene: -
j_gene: TRBJ1-1

CDR3aa: CASSPQGQGTGELFF
CDR3nt: TGTGCCAGCTCACCACAGGGACAGGGGACCGGGGAGCTGTTTTTT
abundance: -
v_gene: TRBV18
d_gene: TRBD1
j_gene: TRBJ2-2